This T cell receptor (beta chain) was obtained from a study of Graves' ophthalmopathy and Graves' hyperthyroidism. Study-level points and caveats: Blood was where most expanded thyroid clonotypes above 0.001 frequency also turned up.

Amplified TCR beta CDR3 regions were obtained using RNA transcripts as template. HTBI primers were used in a first-round RT-PCR, which preceded a second-round multiplex PCR. TCRdb recomputed calls from the multiplex PCR reads with MiXCR, one row per CDR3 protein. The profile shows over a million distinct CDR3 sequences, 35% to 40% of them singletons. Concerning this clonotype itself: Its antigen is unidentified.

This CDR3 is 14 amino acids long. Germline CDR1 and CDR2: SNHLY and FYNNEI. V was shortened by 5 bases and J by 10 bases, with 15 bases between the two germline ends. The V call is TRBV2, the J call TRBJ1-6; tentatively, D is TRBD1 (5 bases). This TCR was recovered from an adult man with Graves' hyperthyroidism. Material for sequencing was peripheral blood or thyroid tissue (not recorded which). This CDR3 is CASSRGRGNSPLHF. CDR3 in DNA: TGTGCCAGCAGTCGCGGACGGGGGAACTCACCCCTCCACTTT.